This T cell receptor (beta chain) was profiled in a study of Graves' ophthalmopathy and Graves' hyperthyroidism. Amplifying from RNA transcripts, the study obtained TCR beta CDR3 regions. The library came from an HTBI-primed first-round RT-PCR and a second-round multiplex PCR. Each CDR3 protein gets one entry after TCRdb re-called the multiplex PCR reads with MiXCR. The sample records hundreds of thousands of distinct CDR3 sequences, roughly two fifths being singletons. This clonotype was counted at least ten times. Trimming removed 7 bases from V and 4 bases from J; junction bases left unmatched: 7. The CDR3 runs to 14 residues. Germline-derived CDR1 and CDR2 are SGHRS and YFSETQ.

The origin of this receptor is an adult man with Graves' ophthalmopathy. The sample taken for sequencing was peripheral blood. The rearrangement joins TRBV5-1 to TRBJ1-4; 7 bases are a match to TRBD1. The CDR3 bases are TGCGCCAGCGGAGAGACAGGGAATAATGAAAAACTGTTTTTT. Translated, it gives CASGETGNNEKLFF.